The next 31 T cell receptor beta chains were all read from a single sample in a study of blood T cell repertoires in COVID-19. The method was immunoSEQ multiplex PCR; TCRdb's version includes in-frame clones alone and lacks a portion of them. The table includes about 190,000 clones, approximately 91% detected once. Sequenced sample: peripheral blood. The receptors shown here come from a man aged 25-45 years with acute or convalescent COVID-19.

This clone was counted once. The CDR3 DNA is TGTGCCATCAAACGGAGGGGAATCCAAGAGACCCAGTACTTC. It translates to CAIKRRGIQETQYF. This sequence joins TRBV15 and TRBJ2-5, with D perhaps TRBD2 (6 bases). Germline values: CDR1 LNHNV, CDR2 YYDKDF (reference sequence). This CDR3 is 14 amino acids long. Trimming removed 10 bases at V and 1 base at J, with 16 bases between. Using reference TRBV15 and TRBJ2-5 for the parts outside the CDR3, the full variable domain is DAMVIQNPRYQVTQFGKPVTLSCSQTLNHNVMYWYQQKSSQAPKLLFHYYDKDFNNEADTPDNFQSRRPNTSFCFLDIRSPGLGDTAMYLCAIKRRGIQETQYFGPGTRLLVL.

The V call is TRBV10-3, the J call TRBJ1-2, with 7 positions matching TRBD1. CDR3 length: 15 residues. Trimming removed 3 bases from V and 4 bases from J; junction bases left unmatched: 8. CDR1 and CDR2 (germline): ENHRY, SYGVKD. CDR3 bases: TGTGCCATCAGTGAAGATGCAGGGGGAGGCTATGGCTACACCTTC. This encodes CAISEDAGGGYGYTF.

V and J are TRBV6-5 and TRBJ2-3; the D gene is possibly TRBD1 (6 bases). The CDR3 consists of 16 residues. V was shortened by 2 bases and J by 6 bases, with 18 bases between the two germline ends. CDR1 is MNHEY, CDR2 SVGAGI, per germline. CDR3 amino acids: CASSYSYHRVWDTQYF. Here the CDR3 DNA reads TGTGCCAGCAGTTACAGCTATCACAGGGTATGGGATACGCAGTATTTT.

The rearrangement joins TRBV27 to TRBJ2-7, with TRBD2 identical over 9 bases. The CDR3 is made up of 17 amino acids. V shed 5 bases and J 1 base; nucleotides not matched to a gene: 12. Germline V CDR1 and CDR2: MNHEY, SMNVEV (reference sequence). CDR3 sequence: CASSASLRSGGSYEQYF. For the CDR3, the DNA is TGTGCCAGCAGTGCCTCCTTGAGGAGCGGGGGGTCCTACGAGCAGTACTTC.

The rearrangement uses TRBV10-3 and TRBJ2-1; D perhaps matches TRBD1 (5 bases). V was clipped by 6 bases and J by 0 bases, with 18 bases between them. The CDR3 is made up of 17 amino acids. CDR1 and CDR2 from the germline V gene are ENHRY and SYGVKD. The CDR3 spells CAISHPSQGCSYNEQFF. CDR3 in DNA: TGTGCCATCAGCCACCCTAGTCAGGGTTGCTCCTACAATGAGCAGTTCTTC.

This chain joins TRBV19 and TRBJ1-5; D gene unclear. Germline V gene lookup returns CDR1 LNHDA and CDR2 SQIVND (reference sequence). The V gene lost 1 base and the J gene lost 11 bases, with 6 bases spanning the gap. CDR3 length equals 11 residues. CDR3 sequence: CASSIGQSQHF. CDR3 bases: TGTGCCAGTAGTATAGGGCAGTCCCAGCATTTT.

This clone occurred a few times. The chain recombines TRBV16 with TRBJ1-2; tentatively, D is TRBD1 (6 bases). Trimming removed 4 bases at V and 6 bases at J, with 15 bases between. There are 14 residues in the CDR3. In germline, CDR1 is KGHSY, CDR2 FQNENV. The CDR3 loop is CASSPQGRQNGYTF. CDR3 sequence (DNA): TGTGCCAGCAGCCCCCAGGGGCGTCAGAATGGCTACACCTTC.

This chain connects TRBV5-4 to TRBJ2-2; 7 positions match TRBD2. The CDR3 has 14 residues. Germline V CDR1 and CDR2: SGHNT, YYREEE (reference sequence). After removal of 0 bases from V and 6 bases from J, the junction contained 2 bases not matched to a gene. In DNA, the CDR3 is TGTGCCAGCAGCTTGGAGCTAGCGGCCGGGGAGCTGTTTTTT. Its translation is CASSLELAAGELFF.

Remarks on this clone: The germline gene is not matched at one end of the junction; a read error may be the cause. This sequence joins TRBV6-1 and TRBJ2-4; D gene unclear. In germline, CDR1 is MNHNS, CDR2 SASEGT. CDR3 size: 15 residues. CDR3 sequence: CTSSEFLYQENIQYF. In DNA, the CDR3 is TGTACCAGCAGTGAATTTCTGTATCAGGAAAACATTCAGTACTTC.

The chain links TRBV6-6 to TRBJ1-5, with TRBD1 identical over 8 bases. J gave up 5 bases and V 6 bases, and 6 bases lay outside the gene matches. The germline gives CDR1 MNHNY, CDR2 SVGAGI (reference sequence). CDR3 length equals 14 residues. The CDR3 region has the DNA TGTGCCAGCAGGAGCCCACAGGGGGATCAGCCCCAGCATTTT. It encodes CASRSPQGDQPQHF.

This chain connects TRBV7-8 to TRBJ1-2, with 7 nucleotides matching TRBD1. This CDR3 has 15 amino acids. J gave up 5 bases and V 2 bases, and 8 bases lay outside the gene matches. Per germline, CDR1 SGHVS and CDR2 FQNEAQ. The CDR3 DNA sequence: TGTGCCAGCAGCTTAAATCAGGGACAGTTTTATGGCTACACCTTC. Translation gives CASSLNQGQFYGYTF.

The rearrangement uses TRBV5-6 and TRBJ2-3; 9 bases line up with TRBD2. The germline gives CDR1 SGHDT, CDR2 YYEEEE. The CDR3 totals 16 residues. The V gene end was trimmed by 1 base and the J gene end by 2 bases; junction bases not matched to a gene: 5. CDR3 residues: CASSLFASGNTDTQYF. The CDR3 nucleotides are TGTGCCAGCAGCTTGTTCGCTAGCGGGAACACAGATACGCAGTATTTT. The full variable domain, in which reference TRBV5-6 and TRBJ2-3 provide the parts outside the CDR3, is DAGVTQSPTHLIKTRGQQVTLRCSPKSGHDTVSWYQQALGQGPQFIFQYYEEEERQRGNFPDRFSGHQFPNYSSELNVNALLLGDSALYLCASSLFASGNTDTQYFGPGTRLTVL.

CDR3 residues: CASSQLTISYNEQFF. In DNA, the CDR3 is TGTGCCAGCAGTCAACTTACTATATCCTACAATGAGCAGTTCTTC. This chain joins TRBV28 and TRBJ2-1, with D unresolved. This CDR3 contains 15 residues. CDR1 MDHEN and CDR2 SYDVKM come from the germline V gene. V was cut by 5 bases and J by 1 base, with 12 bases left in between.

This chain links TRBV7-8 with TRBJ2-7, with TRBD2 identical over 7 bases. The length of the CDR3 is 14 residues. Germline V CDR1 and CDR2: SGHVS, FQNEAQ. V was pared by 1 base and J by 2 bases, with 2 bases of the junction left unmatched. The CDR3 nucleotides are TGTGCCAGCAGCTTAGAGCGGGGAGCCTACGAGCAGTACTTC. The encoded protein is CASSLERGAYEQYF.

This rearrangement joins TRBV2 to TRBJ1-1, with D unclear. Trimming took 3 bases from V and 7 from J, leaving 15 bases between them. The CDR3 is made up of 14 amino acids. The V gene's germline CDR1 is SNHLY and CDR2 FYNNEI. CDR3 nucleotides: TGTGCCAGCAGTGATGAACCGGTGGGGAGTGAAGCTTTCTTT. Residues: CASSDEPVGSEAFF.

The chain has TRBV30 and TRBJ1-6, with D perhaps matching TRBD1 (5 bases). This CDR3 has 14 amino acids. Trimming left V 8 bases short and J 5 bases short, with 16 bases between. CDR1 and CDR2 from the germline V gene are GTSNPN and SVGIG (reference sequence). The CDR3 spells CALRPGLHNSPLHF. The CDR3, as DNA: TGTGCCCTAAGGCCGGGACTTCATAATTCACCCCTCCACTTT.

The chain couples TRBV11-3 to TRBJ2-2; 8 nucleotides align to TRBD1. This CDR3 has 15 residues. The junction had 7 bases not matched to a gene; V was cut back by 5 bases and J by 5 bases. Per germline, CDR1 SGHNT and CDR2 YENEEA. This chain's CDR3 is CASSRSTGGTGELFF. The CDR3, as DNA: TGTGCCAGCAGCCGCTCTACAGGGGGAACCGGGGAGCTGTTTTTT.

The chain employs TRBV30 and TRBJ1-1, with 8 bases lining up with TRBD1. The length of the CDR3 is 14 residues. The V gene's germline CDR1 is GTSNPN and CDR2 SVGIG (reference sequence). V dropped 1 base and J dropped 4; count of bases not matched to a gene: 5. The CDR3 spells CAWSEAGGFTEAFF. The CDR3 DNA is TGTGCCTGGAGTGAAGCAGGGGGCTTCACTGAAGCTTTCTTT.

This clone occurred once. The rearrangement joins TRBV18 to TRBJ2-7; 8 bases map to TRBD2. The CDR3 has 15 residues. With 3 bases clipped from V and 4 bases from J, the junction kept 8 bases outside the gene matches. The germline V gene has CDR1 KGHSH and CDR2 LQKENI. The CDR3 region has the DNA TGTGCCAGCTCACCGGAGTCGCGGGGGGTGTACGAGCAGTACTTC. Protein sequence: CASSPESRGVYEQYF.

This clone was observed once. The CDR3 DNA reads as TGTGCCAGCAGCTCAGTGTCAGGGGGTCAGCCCCAGCATTTT. This encodes CASSSVSGGQPQHF. The chain links TRBV7-2 to TRBJ1-5; 7 bases are a match to TRBD1. CDR3 length: 14 amino acids. The ends lost 4 bases at V and 6 bases at J; junction bases unmatched: 6. Germline CDR1 and CDR2: SGHTA and FQGNSA.

Concerning this clone itself: This sample includes further DNA sequences coding for the same CDR3. This rearrangement joins TRBV28 to TRBJ1-5; TRBD1 is a possible D gene (5 bases). Per the germline V gene, CDR1 is MDHEN and CDR2 is SYDVKM. The V end lost 1 base, the J end lost 4 bases, and 11 bases lay between the germline ends. This CDR3 is 15 amino acids long. The CDR3 coding sequence is TGTGCCAGCAGTTTATCAGGACAAGGAAATCAGCCCCAGCATTTT. Translated, it gives CASSLSGQGNQPQHF.

The DNA for the CDR3 is TGTGCCACCAGTGATTTGTCCCCAGGGGGCATCGACGAGCAGTACTTC. Translating it yields CATSDLSPGGIDEQYF. The chain employs TRBV24-1 and TRBJ2-7, with 8 nucleotides matching TRBD1. This CDR3 spans 16 amino acids. Trimming at V came to 0 bases and at J to 5 bases, leaving 8 bases not matched to a gene. Germline V CDR1 and CDR2: KGHDR, SFDVKD.

The V and J genes are TRBV7-9 and TRBJ2-2; D remains unclear. The CDR3 contains 13 residues. CDR1 and CDR2 (germline): SEHNR, FQNEAQ (reference sequence). The V end was cut by 2 bases, the J end by 7 bases, with 8 bases between. DNA for the CDR3: TGTGCCAGCAGCTTATCAGGCGTCGGGGAGCTGTTTTTT. Amino acid sequence: CASSLSGVGELFF.

In its sample, this clone was seen once. The chain combines TRBV5-6 with TRBJ2-2; TRBD1 agrees at 8 bases. This CDR3 is built from 16 residues. Germline V gives CDR1 SGHDT, CDR2 YYEEEE. Trimming took 0 bases from V and 2 from J; bases not matched to a gene: 3. The CDR3 sequence is CASSLGTGTNTGELFF. In nucleotides, the CDR3 is TGTGCCAGCAGCTTGGGGACAGGGACTAACACCGGGGAGCTGTTTTTT.

V is TRBV28 and J is TRBJ2-7; 9 bases map to TRBD2. The CDR3 has 15 residues. The germline V gene has CDR1 MDHEN and CDR2 SYDVKM. V shed 6 bases, J shed 2 bases, and the junction held 8 bases outside the gene matches. Here the CDR3 DNA reads TGTGCCAGCAGGCCTTGGGCTAGCGGGACCTACGAGCAGTACTTC. This codes for CASRPWASGTYEQYF.

The V gene is TRBV20-1, the J gene TRBJ1-1; no clear D gene. Trimming stripped 6 bases from V and 5 bases from J, with 10 bases between. Germline V gene sequence: CDR1 DFQATT, CDR2 SNEGSKA (reference sequence). This CDR3 comprises 11 residues. The CDR3 nucleotides read TGCAGTGCAGCCCGGGGTACTGAAGCTTTCTTT. This encodes CSAARGTEAFF.

The V call is TRBV28, the J call TRBJ2-3, with 7 bases fitting TRBD1. The CDR3 is 14 residues long. V was pared by 7 bases and J by 2 bases, with 6 bases of the junction left unmatched. Germline loops: CDR1 MDHEN, CDR2 SYDVKM. The CDR3, as DNA: TGTGCCAGCAATTGGGACAGAAACACAGATACGCAGTATTTT. Protein product: CASNWDRNTDTQYF.

V is TRBV7-3 and J is TRBJ1-1, with D hard to call. The V and J ends lost 4 bases and 11 bases respectively, with 14 bases between them. The CDR3 runs 12 residues. The germline gives CDR1 SGHTA, CDR2 FQGTGA. CDR3 loop: CASSSPPGAAFF. CDR3 DNA: TGTGCCAGCAGCTCCCCGCCCGGTGCGGCTTTCTTT.

This chain joins TRBV7-6 and TRBJ2-1; D gene uncertain. The germline V and J ends were trimmed by 5 bases and 0 bases, with 11 bases remaining between them. In germline, CDR1 is SGHVS, CDR2 FNYEAQ. The CDR3 is made up of 15 amino acids. The CDR3 reads CASSPDLSSYNEQFF. CDR3 coding DNA: TGTGCCAGCAGCCCAGACTTGAGCTCCTACAATGAGCAGTTCTTC.

The DNA of the CDR3 is TGTGCCAGCAGCCAGGGGGTCGGCAATGAGCAGTTCTTC. Amino acid sequence: CASSQGVGNEQFF. This chain links TRBV6-5 with TRBJ2-1; 7 bases are a match to TRBD1. Germline V gene data show CDR1 as MNHEY and CDR2 as SVGAGI. There are 13 residues in the CDR3. Trimming took 6 bases from V and 6 from J; bases not matched to a gene: 5.

This chain links TRBV6-4 with TRBJ1-2; D might be TRBD1 (5 bases). The CDR3 is made up of 15 amino acids. Trimming removed 1 base at V and 2 bases at J, with 11 bases between. CDR1 is MRHNA, CDR2 SNTAGT, per germline. CDR3 in DNA: TGTGCCAGCAGTGACTGGCAGGGCGGAAACTATGGCTACACCTTC. Its translation is CASSDWQGGNYGYTF.